Listed below are T cell receptor beta chains from one sample, sequenced in a study of T cell changes during pregnancy in multiple sclerosis. The table came from immunoSEQ multiplex PCR; TCRdb's copy has only in-frame clones and leaves some out. The sample shows over 35,000 clones, roughly 92% of them seen only once. The material sequenced was peripheral blood. The receptors come from a female donor with multiple sclerosis, enrolled in a pregnancy study. Both conserved end residues are part of each CDR3. D genes are given only for firm matches. Expanded clones get a size class; other rows say once, few or many, or leave the size out.

CDR3 protein	CDR3 DNA	D gene	V gene	J gene	clone size
CASSITTASSYNEQFF	TGTGCCAGTAGTATTACAACGGCTAGCTCCTACAATGAGCAGTTCTTC	.	TRBV19	TRBJ2-1	.
CASRLRQGGTDTQYF	TGTGCCAGCAGGCTCAGACAGGGGGGCACAGATACGCAGTATTTT	TRBD1	TRBV2	TRBJ2-3	once
CASSLFLAGSTDTQYF	TGTGCCAGCAGCTTATTTCTAGCGGGCAGCACAGATACGCAGTATTTT	TRBD2	TRBV7-9	TRBJ2-3	.
CASSYRTGELFF	TGTGCCAGCAGTTATAGGACCGGGGAGCTGTTTTTT	.	TRBV6-6	TRBJ2-2	.
CSVRQGAIDTGELFF	TGCAGCGTGAGACAGGGGGCGATCGACACCGGGGAGCTGTTTTTT	TRBD1	TRBV29-1	TRBJ2-2	.
CASSIEFNTEAFF	TGTGCCAGTAGTATAGAATTTAACACTGAAGCTTTCTTT	.	TRBV19	TRBJ1-1	.
CAISESTRLRAFF	TGTGCCATCAGTGAGTCGACGAGGTTGCGAGCTTTCTTT	.	TRBV10-3	TRBJ1-1	.
CSVVRALNTEAFF	TGCAGCGTTGTCAGGGCCTTGAACACTGAAGCTTTCTTT	.	TRBV29-1	TRBJ1-1	.
CASSPPVVADEQFF	TGTGCCAGCTCACCACCGGTTGTGGCGGATGAGCAGTTCTTC	.	TRBV18	TRBJ2-1	.
CASSPNQPGVVAGANVLTF	TGTGCCAGCTCCCCGAACCAACCGGGGGTGGTAGCTGGGGCCAACGTCCTGACTTTC	.	TRBV18	TRBJ2-6	.
CASSQYRANYGYTF	TGCGCCAGCAGCCAGTACAGAGCTAACTATGGCTACACCTTC	.	TRBV4-3	TRBJ1-2	once
CASSLEPRKLFF	TGTGCCAGCAGCTTAGAACCTAGAAAACTGTTTTTT	.	TRBV11-2	TRBJ1-4	.
CAISWELAGGRGTYNEQFF	TGTGCCATCAGCTGGGAACTAGCGGGAGGGCGAGGGACCTACAATGAGCAGTTCTTC	TRBD2	TRBV10-3	TRBJ2-1	.
CAITGSSYNEQFF	TGTGCCATCACCGGAAGCTCCTACAATGAGCAGTTCTTC	.	TRBV10-3	TRBJ2-1	.
CASSSPTSGAFDEQFF	TGTGCCAGCAGTTCCCCGACTAGCGGGGCTTTCGATGAGCAGTTCTTC	TRBD2	TRBV6-5	TRBJ2-1	.
CASSLARASVEQYF	TGCGCCAGCAGCTTGGCCAGGGCTAGCGTTGAGCAGTACTTC	.	TRBV5-1	TRBJ2-7	.
CASSLYSKTKAGRAYNEQFF	TGTGCCAGCTCACTTTACTCTAAAACCAAAGCGGGTAGAGCCTACAATGAGCAGTTCTTC	.	TRBV18	TRBJ2-1	.
CASSLGQGLSHEQFF	TGTGCCAGCAGCTTGGGACAGGGTCTTTCTCATGAGCAGTTCTTC	TRBD1	TRBV11-3	TRBJ2-1	once
CASSQDLAGGPDTQYF	TGCGCCAGCAGCCAAGATCTAGCGGGAGGGCCAGATACGCAGTATTTT	TRBD2	TRBV4-3	TRBJ2-3	few
CASSTSADTQYF	TGTGCCAGCAGTACTAGCGCAGATACGCAGTATTTT	TRBD2	TRBV28	TRBJ2-3	.
CASSPTSGNEQFF	TGTGCCAGCAGCCCCACTAGCGGCAATGAGCAGTTCTTC	TRBD2	TRBV5-4	TRBJ2-1	.
CASSYEAGTGGETQYF	TGTGCCAGCAGTTACGAGGCCGGGACAGGGGGCGAGACCCAGTACTTC	TRBD1	TRBV6-5	TRBJ2-5	.
CASRTIGGNYGYTF	TGCGCCAGCAGGACCATCGGCGGAAACTATGGCTACACCTTC	.	TRBV5-1	TRBJ1-2	once
CASSLGAYGRGVFNEQFF	TGTGCCAGCAGCTTAGGGGCCTACGGCAGGGGGGTTTTTAATGAGCAGTTCTTC	.	TRBV7-2	TRBJ2-1	.
CATWSRGQNYGYTF	TGTGCCACCTGGTCCCGGGGACAGAACTATGGCTACACCTTC	TRBD1	TRBV10-3	TRBJ1-2	.
CASTGRQGHEAFF	TGTGCCAGTACCGGGAGACAGGGACATGAAGCTTTCTTT	TRBD1	TRBV19	TRBJ1-1	.
CASSVAGGTYNEQFF	TGTGCCAGCAGCGTAGCAGGGGGCACCTACAATGAGCAGTTCTTC	TRBD1	TRBV9	TRBJ2-1	.
CASSWGGEQYF	TGTGCCAGCAGCTGGGGGGGCGAGCAGTACTTC	TRBD2	TRBV4-2	TRBJ2-7	.
CASSLAGASGSYYEQYF	TGTGCCAGCAGCTTGGCCGGAGCTAGCGGGAGTTACTACGAGCAGTACTTC	TRBD2	TRBV5-4	TRBJ2-7	.
CASSVDFGTQNTIYF	TGTGCCAGCAGCGTTGACTTCGGGACACAAAACACCATATATTTT	.	TRBV9	TRBJ1-3	.
CSVRQVLNTEAFF	TGCAGCGTTCGACAGGTATTGAACACTGAAGCTTTCTTT	.	TRBV29-1	TRBJ1-1	.
CASSVSSTQETQYF	TGTGCCAGCAGCGTATCTTCTACCCAAGAGACCCAGTACTTC	.	TRBV9	TRBJ2-5	.
CASSLGQNQPQHF	TGTGCCAGCAGCTTGGGGCAGAATCAGCCCCAGCATTTT	.	TRBV5-5	TRBJ1-5	once
CASSLTVNYGYTF	TGTGCCAGCAGTTTAACCGTTAACTATGGCTACACCTTC	.	TRBV28	TRBJ1-2	.
CASSFPIQLAGGFTDTQYF	TGTGCCAGCAGCTTCCCCATTCAACTAGCGGGAGGATTCACAGATACGCAGTATTTT	TRBD2	TRBV7-9	TRBJ2-3	.
CASLLAGGSEQFF	TGTGCCAGTTTATTAGCGGGAGGGAGTGAGCAGTTCTTC	TRBD2	TRBV6-6	TRBJ2-1	.
CASSLAGTPFLAYEQYF	TGTGCCAGCAGCTTAGCGGGGACCCCCTTTTTAGCCTACGAGCAGTACTTC	.	TRBV7-2	TRBJ2-7	.
CASMVDGEETQYF	TGTGCCAGCATGGTGGACGGAGAAGAGACCCAGTACTTC	.	TRBV2	TRBJ2-5	once
CASSQDTSTGGKAQHF	TGCGCCAGCAGCCAAGATACCTCGACAGGGGGCAAGGCCCAGCATTTT	TRBD1	TRBV4-1	TRBJ1-5	.
CASSLLTGAEQYF	TGTGCCAGCAGCCTACTGACAGGGGCCGAGCAGTACTTC	TRBD1	TRBV7-2	TRBJ2-7	.
CASTVGGGYEQYF	TGTGCCAGCACTGTAGGGGGAGGGTACGAGCAGTACTTC	.	TRBV6-5	TRBJ2-7	.
CASSRSAYEQYF	TGTGCCAGCAGCCGAAGCGCCTACGAGCAGTACTTC	.	TRBV7-9	TRBJ2-7	.
CASTLHNEQFF	TGTGCCAGCACCCTCCACAATGAGCAGTTCTTC	.	TRBV5-4	TRBJ2-1	few